A single sample is the source of the 28 T cell receptor beta chains below, sequenced in a study of glioma-infiltrating T cells. The iRepertoire nested amplicon-rescue multiplex PCR amplified TCR alpha and beta CDR3s from RNA. Each CDR3 protein gets one entry after TCRdb re-called the multiplex PCR reads with MiXCR. The table lists about 130,000 distinct CDR3 sequences, 24% of them singletons. Sequencing was performed on glioma tissue, nonneoplastic brain tissue, or PBMCs (not recorded which). Receptors originate from a human donor with low-grade glioma or glioblastoma, undergoing nonglioma brain surgery, or in good health (not recorded which).

This sequence joins TRBV19 and TRBJ2-5; TRBD1 agrees at 7 bases. The ends lost 9 bases at V and 2 bases at J; junction bases unmatched: 6. The CDR3 sequence is 13 residues long. Germline lookup yields CDR1 LNHDA and CDR2 SQIVND (reference sequence). The CDR3, as DNA: TGTGCCAGCGGGCCAGGGGGTCAAGAGACCCAGTACTTC. Residues: CASGPGGQETQYF.

This chain uses TRBV4-1 with TRBJ2-2, with D maybe TRBD1 (6 bases). Germline CDR1 is MGHRA and CDR2 is YSYEKL. The germline V and J ends were trimmed by 4 bases and 7 bases, with 16 bases remaining between them. The CDR3 length is 15 residues. In nucleotides, the CDR3 is TGCGCCAGCAGCCCCTACGAACAGGGTGACGGGGAGCTGTTTTTT. Encoded protein: CASSPYEQGDGELFF.

Note on this clonotype: A clone one base away is much larger, so this may be a read error. CDR3 nucleotide sequence: TGTGCCAGCAGTTACTCGGGGAGGGACGCTGAAGCTTTCTTT. Protein sequence: CASSYSGRDAEAFF. The gene calls are TRBV6-6 and TRBJ1-1; D may be TRBD1 (5 bases). CDR3 size: 14 residues. V lost 0 bases to trimming and J lost 6 bases, with 11 bases between them. CDR1 is MNHNY, CDR2 SVGAGI, per germline (reference sequence).

Note on this clonotype: This may be a read error, as it is one base from a much larger clone. CDR3 nucleotide sequence: TGCAGTGCTATAGAGGTCGGTCACAATGAGCAGTTCTTC. Translation: CSAIEVGHNEQFF. The rearrangement joins TRBV20-1 to TRBJ2-1; D not resolved. Trimming removed 4 bases from V and 5 bases from J, with 12 bases in between. The CDR3 extends over 13 amino acids. The germline V gene has CDR1 DFQATT and CDR2 SNEGSKA (reference sequence).

The chain uses TRBV27 and TRBJ2-5; D is perhaps TRBD1 (5 bases). CDR1 is MNHEY and CDR2 is SMNVEV in the germline V gene (reference sequence). The V end lost 7 bases, the J end lost 1 base, and 10 bases lay between the germline ends. The CDR3 runs to 13 residues. The CDR3 reads CASNPGFQETQYF. CDR3 in DNA: TGTGCCAGCAACCCAGGGTTCCAAGAGACCCAGTACTTC.

The chain is built from TRBV5-4 and TRBJ1-1; D might be TRBD1 (5 bases). V shed 0 bases and J shed 0 bases, with 12 bases lying between them. Per germline, CDR1 SGHNT and CDR2 YYREEE (reference sequence). The CDR3 is made up of 16 amino acids. The CDR3 nucleotides are TGTGCCAGCAGCTTGGGGGGCGGGACCCTGAACACTGAAGCTTTCTTT. Amino acids: CASSLGGGTLNTEAFF.

This clonotype was observed many times. V gene TRBV6-1 combines with J gene TRBJ1-1; TRBD1 might be the D (6 bases). The germline V gene has CDR1 MNHNS and CDR2 SASEGT. The V and J ends lost 5 bases and 2 bases respectively, with 24 bases between them. The CDR3 has 18 residues. CDR3 DNA: TGTGCCAGCAGTACAGCTAAGGGCAGGGGAAGAACCAACACTGAAGCTTTCTTT. Residues: CASSTAKGRGRTNTEAFF.

There are a few counts of this clonotype. This chain connects TRBV2 to TRBJ1-2, with 10 bases fitting TRBD1. There are 15 residues in the CDR3. Germline V gives CDR1 SNHLY, CDR2 FYNNEI. V dropped 6 bases and J dropped 4; count of bases not matched to a gene: 8. The CDR3 is CASREQGQGTYGYTF. DNA of the CDR3: TGTGCCAGCAGGGAGCAGGGACAGGGGACCTATGGCTACACCTTC.

V usage is TRBV19 and J usage is TRBJ2-3; D might be TRBD1 (5 bases). V dropped 3 bases and J dropped 6 bases, with 13 bases sitting between them. From germline, CDR1 is LNHDA and CDR2 SQIVND (reference sequence). CDR3 length: 14 residues. This chain's CDR3 is CASSMGLVVDTQYF. DNA of the CDR3: TGTGCCAGTAGTATGGGGCTAGTAGTCGATACGCAGTATTTT.

This clonotype was seen a few times. This rearrangement joins TRBV6-1 to TRBJ2-5; 15 bases match TRBD2. The CDR3 loop spans 18 amino acids. Germline CDR1 and CDR2: MNHNS and SASEGT. The J segment lost 1 base and the V segment lost 2 bases, leaving 5 bases of the junction unmatched. The CDR3 nucleotides are TGTGCCAGCAGTGAACCCGGGACTAGCGGGGGGCCCCAAGAGACCCAGTACTTC. This codes for CASSEPGTSGGPQETQYF.

In this sample, this clonotype turned up a few times. The rearrangement joins TRBV6-5 to TRBJ1-6; 7 nucleotides align to TRBD1. This CDR3 is 14 amino acids long. V lost 4 bases, J lost 4 bases, and 1 base stayed unmatched. The germline V gene has CDR1 MNHEY and CDR2 SVGAGI. CDR3 loop: CASSLQGYNSPLHF. The CDR3 bases are TGTGCCAGCAGTTTACAGGGGTATAATTCACCCCTCCACTTT.

This clonotype has ten or more counts. This chain connects TRBV15 to TRBJ2-2, with D unclear. Germline V gene lookup returns CDR1 LNHNV and CDR2 YYDKDF (reference sequence). The V end lost 6 bases, the J end lost 2 bases, and 10 bases lay between the germline ends. The CDR3 runs to 14 residues. The CDR3 loop reads CATRKDGNTGELFF. CDR3 DNA sequence: TGTGCCACCAGAAAAGACGGTAACACCGGGGAGCTGTTTTTT. Based on the CDR3 plus reference TRBV15 and TRBJ2-2, the full variable domain is DAMVIQNPRYQVTQFGKPVTLSCSQTLNHNVMYWYQQKSSQAPKLLFHYYDKDFNNEADTPDNFQSRRPNTSFCFLDIRSPGLGDTAMYLCATRKDGNTGELFFGEGSRLTVL.

At least ten counts were recorded for this clonotype. The chain has TRBV20-1 and TRBJ1-6, with TRBD1 matching over 8 bases. The CDR3 consists of 14 residues. V lost 1 base to trimming and J lost 10 bases; unmatched junction nucleotides: 6. In germline, CDR1 is DFQATT, CDR2 SNEGSKA (reference sequence). The CDR3 is CSARVDREGSPLHF. DNA for the CDR3: TGCAGTGCTAGAGTGGACAGGGAAGGGTCACCCCTCCACTTT.

V gene TRBV4-1 combines with J gene TRBJ2-2, with 10 bases identical to TRBD1. The CDR3 sequence is 16 residues long. Per the germline V gene, CDR1 is MGHRA and CDR2 is YSYEKL. J was trimmed by 5 bases and V by 7 bases; bases with no gene match: 10. CDR3 loop: CASTLTGGSGTGELFF. CDR3 DNA: TGCGCCAGCACCCTGACAGGGGGCTCGGGGACCGGGGAGCTGTTTTTT.

This clonotype was detected only a few times. The rearrangement links TRBV20-1 to TRBJ2-5, with D possibly matching TRBD1 (6 bases). Trimming took 6 bases from V and 2 from J, leaving 16 bases between them. The germline gives CDR1 DFQATT, CDR2 SNEGSKA (reference sequence). The CDR3 is made up of 14 amino acids. The CDR3 DNA reads TGCAGTGCCCCCCACTGGACAGATCAAGAGACCCAGTACTTC. Translated, it gives CSAPHWTDQETQYF.

Many counts were recorded for this clonotype. J is TRBJ1-5 and V is TRBV28; unclear D gene. Germline CDR1 reads MDHEN; CDR2 reads SYDVKM. V shed 5 bases and J shed 3 bases, with 14 bases lying between them. The CDR3 spans 15 residues. CDR3 region: CASSLSSGYNQPQHF. CDR3 in DNA: TGTGCCAGCAGTCTGTCATCGGGTTACAATCAGCCCCAGCATTTT. Filled out from reference TRBV28 and TRBJ1-5, the complete variable domain reads DVKVTQSSRYLVKRTGEKVFLECVQDMDHENMFWYRQDPGLGLRLIYFSYDVKMKEKGDIPEGYSVSREKKERFSLILESASTNQTSMYLCASSLSSGYNQPQHFGDGTRLSIL.

This clonotype has ten or more counts. The J gene is TRBJ1-1, the V gene TRBV25-1; D may be TRBD1 (5 bases). Trimming took 1 base from V and 6 from J, leaving 12 bases between them. The CDR3 loop spans 14 amino acids. Germline CDR1 MGHDK, CDR2 SYGVNS. The CDR3 coding sequence is TGTGCCAGCAGTGAATGGGCAGGGTACCCTGAAGCTTTCTTT. This sequence encodes CASSEWAGYPEAFF. The full variable domain, its missing parts supplied by reference TRBV25-1 and TRBJ1-1, is EADIYQTPRYLVIGTGKKITLECSQTMGHDKMYWYQQDPGMELHLIHYSYGVNSTEKGDLSSESTVSRIRTEHFPLTLESARPSHTSQYLCASSEWAGYPEAFFGQGTRLTVV.

In its sample, this clonotype was seen many times. The chain is built from TRBV20-1 and TRBJ2-4, with TRBD2 matching 9 bases. The CDR3 consists of 15 residues. Germline V gene data show CDR1 as DFQATT and CDR2 as SNEGSKA (reference sequence). After removal of 1 base from V and 8 bases from J, the junction contained 9 bases not matched to a gene. The CDR3 reads CSARVRSGGRYIQYF. The DNA for the CDR3 is TGCAGTGCTAGAGTTAGGAGCGGGGGGCGTTACATTCAGTACTTC.

The V and J genes are TRBV7-9 and TRBJ2-1; possibly TRBD1 or TRBD2 for D (5 bases each). Germline V gene data show CDR1 as SEHNR and CDR2 as FQNEAQ (reference sequence). Trimming cost V 3 bases and J 8 bases, with 14 bases left between them. CDR3 size: 14 residues. The CDR3 bases are TGTGCCAGCAGCTTTTCTCAGGGACGCGATGAGCAGTTCTTC. Translation gives CASSFSQGRDEQFF.

The chain is built from TRBV9 and TRBJ1-1; 9 nucleotides match TRBD1. With 7 bases clipped from V and 4 bases from J, the junction kept 8 bases outside the gene matches. Germline CDR1 SGDLS, CDR2 YYNGEE. There are 14 residues in the CDR3. CDR3 protein: CASGTGGGSTEAFF. In DNA form, the CDR3 reads TGTGCCAGCGGTACAGGGGGCGGGAGCACTGAAGCTTTCTTT.

This chain joins TRBV4-2 and TRBJ1-2; D gene ambiguous. In germline, CDR1 is LGHNA, CDR2 YNFKEQ. The V gene lost 3 bases and the J gene lost 4 bases, with 18 bases spanning the gap. The length of the CDR3 is 16 residues. The CDR3 is CASSQARREEAYGYTF. CDR3 DNA: TGTGCCAGCAGCCAGGCTAGAAGGGAGGAGGCCTATGGCTACACCTTC.

The V and J genes are TRBV7-2 and TRBJ1-2, with TRBD1 identical over 9 bases. The germline V gene encodes CDR1 SGHTA and CDR2 FQGNSA. With V trimmed by 3 bases and J by 4 bases, 3 bases remained unmatched. The CDR3 contains 14 residues. This CDR3 reads CASSLDRGPYGYTF. The CDR3 DNA reads TGTGCCAGCAGCTTGGACAGGGGCCCCTATGGCTACACCTTC.

This clonotype was recorded many times. The chain joins TRBV27 to TRBJ2-5, with 7 bases fitting TRBD1. The CDR3 is made up of 13 amino acids. Germline-derived CDR1 and CDR2 are MNHEY and SMNVEV (reference sequence). V lost 6 bases to trimming and J lost 3 bases; unmatched junction nucleotides: 4. CDR3 sequence reads: CASRTGTEETQYF. The CDR3, as DNA: TGTGCCAGCAGAACCGGGACAGAAGAGACCCAGTACTTC.

This clonotype was detected only a few times. This sequence joins TRBV6-5 and TRBJ1-4; no definite D call. Germline V gene sequence: CDR1 MNHEY, CDR2 SVGAGI. Trimming took 0 bases from V and 7 from J, leaving 12 bases between them. The CDR3 has 15 amino acids. CDR3 in DNA: TGTGCCAGCAGTTACTCGTCAGGAGTGGGTGAAAAACTGTTTTTT. As protein: CASSYSSGVGEKLFF.

The sample holds many counts of this clonotype. CDR3 bases: TGTGCCACCAGCAGAGATTTAGGTGAAAAACTGTTTTTT. Its translation: CATSRDLGEKLFF. The J gene is TRBJ1-4, the V gene TRBV15; D not resolved. The germline V gene has CDR1 LNHNV and CDR2 YYDKDF (reference sequence). This CDR3 spans 13 amino acids. Trimming pared 0 bases from V and 7 bases from J, leaving 6 bases between.

The chain couples TRBV6-1 to TRBJ2-7; D could derive from TRBD1 or TRBD2 (6 bases each). Trimming cost V 8 bases and J 4 bases, with 18 bases left between them. The CDR3 spans 14 residues. CDR1 and CDR2 (germline): MNHNS, SASEGT. The CDR3 loop reads CASSELGGGYEQYV. The CDR3 region has the DNA TGTGCCAGCTCTGAGCTCGGGGGCGGATACGAGCAGTACGTC.

This chain links TRBV11-3 with TRBJ2-3, with D perhaps assigned TRBD1 or TRBD2 (5 bases each). Trimming cost V 6 bases and J 1 base, with 8 bases left between them. In germline, CDR1 is SGHNT, CDR2 YENEEA. The CDR3 covers 13 residues. For the CDR3, the DNA is TGTGCCAGCAGTAGGGACGGCACAGATACGCAGTATTTT. This sequence encodes CASSRDGTDTQYF.

The chain has TRBV3-1 and TRBJ2-3; 8 nucleotides align to TRBD2. V lost 1 base, J lost 1 base, and 1 base stayed unmatched. This CDR3 is built from 15 residues. From germline, CDR1 is LGHDT and CDR2 YNNKEL (reference sequence). The CDR3 coding sequence is TGTGCCAGCAGCCAAGTGCGGGGGGGCACAGATACGCAGTATTTT. It encodes CASSQVRGGTDTQYF.